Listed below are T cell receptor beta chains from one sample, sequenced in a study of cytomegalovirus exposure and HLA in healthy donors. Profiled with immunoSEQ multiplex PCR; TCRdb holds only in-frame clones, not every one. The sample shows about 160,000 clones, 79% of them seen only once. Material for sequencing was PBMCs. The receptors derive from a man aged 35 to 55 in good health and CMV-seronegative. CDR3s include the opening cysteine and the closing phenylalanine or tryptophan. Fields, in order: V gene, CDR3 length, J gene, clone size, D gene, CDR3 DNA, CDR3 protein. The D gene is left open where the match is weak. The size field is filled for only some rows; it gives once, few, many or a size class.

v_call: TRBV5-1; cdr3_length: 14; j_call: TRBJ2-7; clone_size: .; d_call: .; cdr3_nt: TGCGCCAGCAGCATATCAAGGGGTGCTGACGAGCAGTACTTC; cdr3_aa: CASSISRGADEQYF
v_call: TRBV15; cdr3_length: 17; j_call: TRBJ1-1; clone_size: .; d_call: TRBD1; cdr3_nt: TGTGCCACCAGCAGAGACTGGGACAGGGCTCGGGGCACTGAAGCTTTCTTT; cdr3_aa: CATSRDWDRARGTEAFF
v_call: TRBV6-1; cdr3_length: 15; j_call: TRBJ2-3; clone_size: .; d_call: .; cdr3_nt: TGTGCCAGCAGTGGCGCCGGGGAGCGCTCGCATACGCAGTATTTT; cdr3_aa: CASSGAGERSHTQYF
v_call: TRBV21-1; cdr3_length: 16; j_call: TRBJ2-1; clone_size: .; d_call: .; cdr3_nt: TGTGCCAGCAGCACAGTTGAGGAGGGAGGGCCCAATGAGCAGTTCTTC; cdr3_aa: CASSTVEEGGPNEQFF
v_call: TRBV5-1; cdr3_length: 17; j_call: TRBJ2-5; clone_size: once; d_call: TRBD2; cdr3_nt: TGCGCCAGCACTAACCGAGCGGACTCGAGCGGGAGTGAGACCCAGTACTTC; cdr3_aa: CASTNRADSSGSETQYF
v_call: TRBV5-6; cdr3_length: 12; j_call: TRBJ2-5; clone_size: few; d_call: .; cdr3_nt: TGTGCCAGCAGCTTCCACCGGGAGACCCAGTACTTC; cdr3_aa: CASSFHRETQYF
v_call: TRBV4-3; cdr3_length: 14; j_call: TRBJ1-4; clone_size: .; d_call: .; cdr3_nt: TGCGCCAGCAGCCAAGGGCAAGATAATGAAAAACTGTTTTTT; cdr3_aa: CASSQGQDNEKLFF
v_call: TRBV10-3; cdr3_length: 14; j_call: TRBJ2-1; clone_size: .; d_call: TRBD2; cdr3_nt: TGTGCCATCAAGGAGGCGGGAGGTGGCAATGAGCAGTTCTTC; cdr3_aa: CAIKEAGGGNEQFF
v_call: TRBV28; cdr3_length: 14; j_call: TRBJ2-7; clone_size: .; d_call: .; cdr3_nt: TGTGCCAGCAGAATAAGAGGGATTGGCAGCGGGCAGTACTTC; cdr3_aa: CASRIRGIGSGQYF
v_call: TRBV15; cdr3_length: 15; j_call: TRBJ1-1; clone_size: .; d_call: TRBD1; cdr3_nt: TGTGCCACCAGCTCCAGGACAGGAGCGAACACTGAAGCTTTCTTT; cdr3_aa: CATSSRTGANTEAFF
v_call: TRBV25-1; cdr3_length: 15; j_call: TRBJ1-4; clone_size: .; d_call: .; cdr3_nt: TGTGCCAGCAGTGAACTACAGAAGACTAATGAAAAACTGTTTTTT; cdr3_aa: CASSELQKTNEKLFF